These 14 T cell receptor beta chains were all obtained from the same sample, sequenced in a study of blood T cell repertoires in COVID-19. Using immunoSEQ multiplex PCR, the repertoire was profiled, and TCRdb retains in-frame clones only, with some absent. The sample contains 250,000 or so clones, roughly 84% of which appear only once. Material: PBMCs or T cells enriched from blood (not recorded which). These receptors were obtained from a man aged 45-65 years who had recovered from COVID-19.

The V gene is TRBV14, the J gene TRBJ2-1; TRBD2 aligns across 9 bases. The CDR3 is 16 amino acids. CDR1 and CDR2 (germline): SGHDN, FVKESK. V dropped 4 bases and J dropped 7; count of bases not matched to a gene: 11. In DNA, the CDR3 is TGTGCCAGCAGCCCTTGGGCGGGAGGGCCTGGGAATGAGCAGTTCTTC. It yields the protein CASSPWAGGPGNEQFF.

The V call is TRBV7-2, the J call TRBJ2-2; TRBD2 aligns across 10 bases. Germline CDR1 SGHTA, CDR2 FQGNSA. J was trimmed by 4 bases and V by 5 bases; bases with no gene match: 13. This CDR3 has 18 amino acids. In DNA form, the CDR3 reads TGTGCCAGCAGCCCGCTTGGGTGGAGCGGGGGGGCCACCGGGGAGCTGTTTTTT. Translated: CASSPLGWSGGATGELFF.

The chain carries TRBV28 and TRBJ2-7, with 8 positions matching TRBD1. In germline, CDR1 is MDHEN, CDR2 SYDVKM. V lost 10 bases and J lost 3; bases outside the gene matches: 5. The CDR3 runs 12 residues. In DNA, the CDR3 is TGTGCCACAGGGGGCAGGGTCTACGAGCAGTACTTC. Encoded protein: CATGGRVYEQYF.

This chain uses TRBV19 with TRBJ2-1; 8 bases match TRBD2. V was pared by 8 bases and J by 4 bases, with 4 bases of the junction left unmatched. This CDR3 region has 13 residues. Germline lookup yields CDR1 LNHDA and CDR2 SQIVND (reference sequence). CDR3 region: CASGTRVYNEQFF. The CDR3 coding sequence is TGTGCCAGTGGGACTAGGGTATACAATGAGCAGTTCTTC. Filled out from reference TRBV19 and TRBJ2-1, the complete variable domain reads DGGITQSPKYLFRKEGQNVTLSCEQNLNHDAMYWYRQDPGQGLRLIYYSQIVNDFQKGDIAEGYSVSREKKESFPLTVTSAQKNPTAFYLCASGTRVYNEQFFGPGTRLTVL.

This clone has just a few counts. The rearrangement links TRBV19 to TRBJ2-7; 10 bases agree with TRBD2. The CDR3 runs 15 residues. V dropped 1 base and J dropped 2; count of bases not matched to a gene: 2. Per germline, CDR1 LNHDA and CDR2 SQIVND (reference sequence). As DNA, the CDR3 is TGTGCCAGTAGTATAGTAGCGGGAGGTGCCTACGAGCAGTACTTC. This encodes CASSIVAGGAYEQYF.

The V gene is TRBV7-6, the J gene TRBJ2-7; D is possibly TRBD2 (5 bases). The V end lost 5 bases, the J end lost 5 bases, and 16 bases lay between the germline ends. Germline V gene lookup returns CDR1 SGHVS and CDR2 FNYEAQ. The CDR3 is made up of 14 amino acids. The CDR3 loop reads CASSRREVGHEQYF. The CDR3 coding sequence is TGTGCCAGCAGCCGTCGGGAAGTAGGCCACGAGCAGTACTTC.

In this sample, this clone turned up a few times. The chain employs TRBV27 and TRBJ1-6, with D unresolved. Germline V lookup: CDR1 MNHEY, CDR2 SMNVEV (reference sequence). Trimming shortened V by 4 bases and J by 7 bases, and 5 bases separated the two germline ends. The CDR3 runs to 12 residues. The CDR3 nucleotides read TGTGCCAGCAGTTCCCCAAATTCACCCCTCCACTTT. This sequence encodes CASSSPNSPLHF.

The chain joins TRBV29-1 to TRBJ1-4, with no clear D. Germline CDR1 and CDR2: SQVTM and ANQGSEA. V was clipped by 7 bases and J by 3 bases, with 15 bases between them. This CDR3 is built from 14 residues. In DNA form, the CDR3 reads TGCAGCGCCCGAACGGGAGCCTCTAATGAAAAACTGTTTTTT. Translation: CSARTGASNEKLFF. The entire variable domain, with the rest obtained from reference TRBV29-1 and TRBJ1-4, is as follows: SAVISQKPSRDICQRGTSLTIQCQVDSQVTMMFWYRQQPGQSLTLIATANQGSEATYESGFVIDKFPISRPNLTFSTLTVSNMSPEDSSIYLCSARTGASNEKLFFGSGTQLSVL.

V gene TRBV14 combines with J gene TRBJ1-1; possible D gene TRBD1, 5 bases. CDR3 length: 12 residues. Germline V gene sequence: CDR1 SGHDN, CDR2 FVKESK. Trimming shortened V by 1 base and J by 10 bases, and 10 bases separated the two germline ends. The CDR3 spells CASSQAAGGAFF. For the CDR3, the DNA is TGTGCCAGCAGCCAAGCGGCGGGGGGAGCTTTCTTT. Full variable domain (remainder filled in from reference TRBV14 and TRBJ1-1): EAGVTQFPSHSVIEKGQTVTLRCDPISGHDNLYWYRRVMGKEIKFLLHFVKESKQDESGMPNNRFLAERTGGTYSTLKVQPAELEDSGVYFCASSQAAGGAFFGQGTRLTVV.

J is TRBJ2-1 and V is TRBV20-1; the match to TRBD2 covers 7 bases. Germline CDR1 reads DFQATT; CDR2 reads SNEGSKA (reference sequence). J was trimmed by 11 bases and V by 3 bases; bases with no gene match: 4. The CDR3 runs to 11 residues. CDR3: CSARGREKQFF. The CDR3 DNA is TGCAGTGCTAGGGGGCGGGAGAAGCAGTTCTTC.

This clone has a single count. The chain recombines TRBV30 with TRBJ2-2; the match to TRBD1 covers 8 bases. V gave up 5 bases and J gave up 1 base; unmatched junction bases: 0. The CDR3 runs to 13 residues. Germline V gene sequence: CDR1 GTSNPN, CDR2 SVGIG (reference sequence). CDR3 in DNA: TGTGCCTGGGACAGGGGGAACACCGGGGAGCTGTTTTTT. Translating gives CAWDRGNTGELFF.

The V and J genes are TRBV18 and TRBJ2-7; D is ambiguous. The CDR3 has 12 amino acids. Germline V gene sequence: CDR1 KGHSH, CDR2 LQKENI. Trimming cost V 5 bases and J 3 bases, with 8 bases left between them. The CDR3 loop is CASSTNLYEQYF. The CDR3 nucleotides are TGTGCCAGCTCAACAAATCTCTACGAGCAGTACTTC.

This clone was found a few times. The chain links TRBV18 to TRBJ2-3; TRBD1 might be the D (5 bases). Trimming took off 2 bases at V and 0 bases at J, with 18 bases between the two ends. CDR3 length: 18 amino acids. CDR1 KGHSH and CDR2 LQKENI come from the germline V gene. CDR3 nucleotides: TGTGCCAGCTCACCAGGAGTTGTAGGGGTCCCTAGCACAGATACGCAGTATTTT. Translating it yields CASSPGVVGVPSTDTQYF. Supplemented by reference TRBV18 and TRBJ2-3, the full variable domain reads NAGVMQNPRHLVRRRGQEARLRCSPMKGHSHVYWYRQLPEEGLKFMVYLQKENIIDESGMPKERFSAEFPKEGPSILRIQQVVRGDSAAYFCASSPGVVGVPSTDTQYFGPGTRLTVL.

Regarding this clone: The sample holds other DNA sequences that translate to the same CDR3. The chain uses TRBV7-8 and TRBJ1-6; tentative D call: TRBD1 (5 bases). The V gene lost 4 bases and the J gene lost 10 bases, with 14 bases spanning the gap. CDR3 length equals 14 residues. Germline lookup yields CDR1 SGHVS and CDR2 FQNEAQ. The CDR3 DNA reads TGTGCCAGCAGCTCGGATAGGGGAAACTCACCCCTCCACTTT. Encoded protein: CASSSDRGNSPLHF.